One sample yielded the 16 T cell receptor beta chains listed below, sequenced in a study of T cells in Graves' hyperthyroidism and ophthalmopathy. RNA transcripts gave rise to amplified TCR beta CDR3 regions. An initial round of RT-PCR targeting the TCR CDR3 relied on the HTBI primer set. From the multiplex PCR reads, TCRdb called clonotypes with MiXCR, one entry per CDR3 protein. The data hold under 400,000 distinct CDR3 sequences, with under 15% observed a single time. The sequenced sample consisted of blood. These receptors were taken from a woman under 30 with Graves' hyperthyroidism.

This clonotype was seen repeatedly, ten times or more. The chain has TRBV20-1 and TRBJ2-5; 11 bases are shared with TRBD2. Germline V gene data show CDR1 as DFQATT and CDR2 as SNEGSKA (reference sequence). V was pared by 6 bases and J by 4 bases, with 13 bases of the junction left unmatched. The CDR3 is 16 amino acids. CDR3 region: CSARKTSGVGGETQYF. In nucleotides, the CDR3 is TGCAGTGCCAGGAAGACTAGCGGGGTGGGGGGAGAGACCCAGTACTTC.

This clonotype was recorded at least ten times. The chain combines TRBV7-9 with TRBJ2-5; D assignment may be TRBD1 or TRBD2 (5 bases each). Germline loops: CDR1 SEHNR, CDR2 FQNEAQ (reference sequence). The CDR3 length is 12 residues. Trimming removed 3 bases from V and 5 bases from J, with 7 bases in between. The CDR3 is CASSFGAETQYF. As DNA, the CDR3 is TGTGCCAGCAGCTTCGGGGCGGAGACCCAGTACTTC.

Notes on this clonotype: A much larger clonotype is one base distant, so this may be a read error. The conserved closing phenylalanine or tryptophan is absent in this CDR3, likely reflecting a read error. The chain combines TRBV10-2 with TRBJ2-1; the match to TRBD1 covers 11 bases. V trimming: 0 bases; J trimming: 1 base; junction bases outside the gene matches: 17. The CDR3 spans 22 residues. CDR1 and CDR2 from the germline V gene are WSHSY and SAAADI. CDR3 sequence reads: CASSESKGTGGVGLISYNEQFL. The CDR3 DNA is TGCGCCAGCAGTGAGTCGAAGGGGACAGGGGGTGTAGGGTTAATATCCTACAATGAGCAGTTCCTC.

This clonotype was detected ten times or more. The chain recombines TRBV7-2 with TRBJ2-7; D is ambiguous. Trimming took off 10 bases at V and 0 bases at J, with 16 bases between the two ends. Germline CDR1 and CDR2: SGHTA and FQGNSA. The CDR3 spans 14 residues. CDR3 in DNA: TGTGCCACCGCAAAAGAGGCCCACTCCTACGAGCAGTACTTC. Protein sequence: CATAKEAHSYEQYF.

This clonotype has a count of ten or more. This CDR3 reads CSAREVGVGNQPQHF. CDR3 nucleotide sequence: TGCAGTGCTAGAGAGGTGGGGGTGGGCAATCAGCCCCAGCATTTT. V gene TRBV20-1 combines with J gene TRBJ1-5; D might be TRBD1 (5 bases). This CDR3 contains 15 residues. Deletions cut 0 bases from V and 2 bases from J, with 11 bases between. Germline V lookup: CDR1 DFQATT, CDR2 SNEGSKA (reference sequence).

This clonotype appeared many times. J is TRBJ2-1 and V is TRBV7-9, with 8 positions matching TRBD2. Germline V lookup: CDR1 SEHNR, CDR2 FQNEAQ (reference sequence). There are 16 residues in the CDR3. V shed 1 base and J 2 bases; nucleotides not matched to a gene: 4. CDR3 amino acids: CASSLDGGRTYNEQFF. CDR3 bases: TGTGCCAGCAGCTTAGATGGCGGGAGGACCTACAATGAGCAGTTCTTC. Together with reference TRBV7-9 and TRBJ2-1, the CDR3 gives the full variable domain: DTGVSQNPRHKITKRGQNVTFRCDPISEHNRLYWYRQTLGQGPEFLTYFQNEAQLEKSRLLSDRFSAERPKGSFSTLEIQRTEQGDSAMYLCASSLDGGRTYNEQFFGPGTRLTVL.

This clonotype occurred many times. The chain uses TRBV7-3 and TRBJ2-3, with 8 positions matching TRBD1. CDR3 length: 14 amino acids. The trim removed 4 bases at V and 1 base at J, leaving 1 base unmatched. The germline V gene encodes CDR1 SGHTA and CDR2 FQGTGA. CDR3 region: CASSSDRGTDTQYF. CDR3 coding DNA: TGTGCCAGCAGCTCGGACAGGGGCACAGATACGCAGTATTTT.

The CDR3 region has the DNA TGCGCCAGCAGCCTGAGCCCCTCCAATGAGCAGTTCTTC. This translates into CASSLSPSNEQFF. This rearrangement joins TRBV4-1 to TRBJ2-1, with D hard to call. This CDR3 is built from 13 residues. Germline V gene sequence: CDR1 MGHRA, CDR2 YSYEKL. The germline V and J ends were trimmed by 4 bases and 6 bases, with 10 bases remaining between them.

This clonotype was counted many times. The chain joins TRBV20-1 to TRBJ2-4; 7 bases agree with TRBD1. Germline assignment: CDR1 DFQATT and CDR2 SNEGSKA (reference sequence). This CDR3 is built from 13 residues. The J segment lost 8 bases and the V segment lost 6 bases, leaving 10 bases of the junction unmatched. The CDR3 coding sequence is TGCAGTGCGTACAGGGGTGAGATTGACATTCAGTACTTC. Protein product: CSAYRGEIDIQYF.

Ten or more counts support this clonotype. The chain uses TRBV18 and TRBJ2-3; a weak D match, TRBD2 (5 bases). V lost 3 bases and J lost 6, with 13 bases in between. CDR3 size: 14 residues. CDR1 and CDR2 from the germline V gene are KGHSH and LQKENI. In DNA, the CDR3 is TGTGCCAGCTCACCGGGGAGAAACCAGGATACGCAGTATTTT. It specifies CASSPGRNQDTQYF.

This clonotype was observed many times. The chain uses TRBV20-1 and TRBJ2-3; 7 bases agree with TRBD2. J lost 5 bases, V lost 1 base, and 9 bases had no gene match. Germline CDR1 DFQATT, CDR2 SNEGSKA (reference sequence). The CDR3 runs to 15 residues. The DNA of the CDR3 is TGCAGTGCTAGAGGCGGGACTACAGTCTTAGATACGCAGTATTTT. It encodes CSARGGTTVLDTQYF.

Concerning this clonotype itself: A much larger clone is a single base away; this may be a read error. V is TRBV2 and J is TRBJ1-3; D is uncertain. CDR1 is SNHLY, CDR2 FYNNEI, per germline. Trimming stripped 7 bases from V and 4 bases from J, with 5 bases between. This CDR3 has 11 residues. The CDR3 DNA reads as TGTGCCAGCATCTTCGGAAACACCATATATTTT. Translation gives CASIFGNTIYF.

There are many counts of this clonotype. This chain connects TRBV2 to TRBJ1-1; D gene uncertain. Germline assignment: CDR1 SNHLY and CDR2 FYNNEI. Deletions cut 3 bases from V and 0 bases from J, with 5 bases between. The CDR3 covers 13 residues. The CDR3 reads CASSEEVNTEAFF. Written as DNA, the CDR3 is TGTGCCAGCAGTGAGGAGGTGAACACTGAAGCTTTCTTT.

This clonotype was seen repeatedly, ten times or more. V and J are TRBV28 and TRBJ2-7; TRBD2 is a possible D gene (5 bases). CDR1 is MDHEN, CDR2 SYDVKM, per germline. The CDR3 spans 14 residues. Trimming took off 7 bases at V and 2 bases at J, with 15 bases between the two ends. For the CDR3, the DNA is TGTGCCAGCATTGAGGCTACCGGGACCTACGAGCAGTACTTC. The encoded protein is CASIEATGTYEQYF.

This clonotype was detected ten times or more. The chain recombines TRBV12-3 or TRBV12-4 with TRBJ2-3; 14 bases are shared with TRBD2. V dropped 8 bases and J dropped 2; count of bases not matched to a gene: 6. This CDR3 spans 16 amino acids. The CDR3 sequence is CASGATSGGATDTQYF. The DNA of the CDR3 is TGTGCCAGCGGAGCGACTAGCGGGGGGGCCACAGATACGCAGTATTTT.

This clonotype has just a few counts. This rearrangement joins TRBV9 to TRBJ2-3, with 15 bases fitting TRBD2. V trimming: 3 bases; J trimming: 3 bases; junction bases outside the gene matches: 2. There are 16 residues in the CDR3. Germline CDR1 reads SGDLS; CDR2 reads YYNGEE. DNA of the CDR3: TGTGCCAGCAGCGAGGGACTAGCGGGGGGTACAGATACGCAGTATTTT. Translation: CASSEGLAGGTDTQYF.